This section outlines one T cell receptor (beta chain) sequence together with its context. Its recognized antigen is unknown. No per-base quality is available; no much larger clone lies one base away. This entry comes from a study of CD8 T cells in ankylosing spondylitis (TCRdb year 2017). Study-wide context: To find TCR variants linked to disease, the study profiled T cell receptor beta repertoires in ankylosing spondylitis patients and healthy donors. The whole study cohort included some 100 healthy donors and around 25 ankylosing spondylitis patients. Peripheral blood samples were taken, and synovial fluid was additionally collected from ankylosing spondylitis patients.

Including the terminal cysteine and phenylalanine, the CDR3 comprises 17 residues. The sequence is cut down to CDR3 DNA, 51 bases in frame from base 1. TCRdb names Illumina HiSeq 2500 as the instrument used. Quantitative 5'-RACE with molecular barcodes was used to prepare TCR beta libraries. The paper's data handling went like this. Disease-linked TCR variants were identified with a new computational method built on a probabilistic model of VDJ rearrangement. Clones were called with MiXCR by TCRdb after fastp trimmed the public reads at Q25, and only in-frame beta chains were retained. One record per CDR3 amino acid sequence lists the most common genes and DNA. TCRdb, rather than the study authors, made the V and J calls. This sample is represented by 300,000 to 350,000 distinct CDR3 sequences; about 20% of them were singletons. Approximately 3.7% of the sample goes to the ten largest clones. The investigation overall reported the following: The disease-linked clones had a CD8+ phenotype and were found at relatively low frequencies in peripheral blood. A TCR beta motif made up of several highly homologous amino acid variants appeared to be characteristic of blood from ankylosing spondylitis patients. The disease-linked clones were reported as significantly enriched in matched synovial fluid samples from ankylosing spondylitis patients. Some TCR beta motif variants had previously been reported in synovial fluid and blood of reactive arthritis patients, which suggested common disease-initiation mechanisms.

This sequence originates from a female donor with ankylosing spondylitis or in good health (not recorded which). Input material: blood, either unsorted or a sorted T cell fraction (not recorded which). The sequence links TRBV21-1 to TRBJ2-1; the table assigns TRBD2, which was not confirmed against the DNA. TRBV21-1 is noted as a pseudogene. The sequenced DNA: TGTGCCAGCAGCCTCCGCCGGGACTTTCCTGCAAATTCTGAGCAGTTCTTC. The encoded protein is CASSLRRDFPANSEQFF.